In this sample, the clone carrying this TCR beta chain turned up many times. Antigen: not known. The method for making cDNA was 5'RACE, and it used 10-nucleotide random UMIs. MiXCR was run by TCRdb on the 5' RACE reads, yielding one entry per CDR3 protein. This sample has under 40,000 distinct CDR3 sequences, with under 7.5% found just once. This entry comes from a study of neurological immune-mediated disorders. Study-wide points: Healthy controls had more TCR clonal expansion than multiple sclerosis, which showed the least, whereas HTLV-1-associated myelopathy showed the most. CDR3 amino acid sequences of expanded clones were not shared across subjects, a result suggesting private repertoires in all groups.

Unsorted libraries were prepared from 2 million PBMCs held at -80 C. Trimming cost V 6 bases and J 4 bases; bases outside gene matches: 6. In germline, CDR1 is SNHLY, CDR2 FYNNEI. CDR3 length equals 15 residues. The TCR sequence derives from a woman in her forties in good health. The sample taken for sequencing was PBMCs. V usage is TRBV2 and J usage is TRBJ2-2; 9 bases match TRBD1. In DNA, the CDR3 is TGTGCCAGCAGACAGGGGGCCACGGGCACCGGGGAGCTGTTTTTT. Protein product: CASRQGATGTGELFF.